This T cell receptor beta chain came from a study of memory CD4+ T cells and cytomegalovirus serostatus. Study-wide context: This sample comes from healthy Belgian adults, fewer than ten CMV seropositive, around 26 seronegative.

The sort gate was single viable CD3+CD4+CD8-CD45RO+ cells for memory CD4+ T cells. Positive selection with CD4 microbeads enriched total CD4+ T cells. Under the authors' procedure: Out-of-frame sequences were removed, leaving around 2,000,000 distinct TCRbeta sequences. The method was immunoSEQ multiplex PCR; TCRdb's version includes in-frame clones alone and lacks a portion of them. That table gives V, J and clone size, and the DNA gave D and trimming. This sample has about 54,000 clones, with roughly four fifths found just once. This TCR was sampled from an adult in good health and CMV-seronegative. Specimen: memory CD4+ T cells from blood.

The CDR3 loop is CASSPGLSTNEKLFF. The CDR3 nucleotides are TGCGCCAGCAGCCCAGGGCTTTCAACTAATGAAAAACTGTTTTTT. J is TRBJ1-4 and V is TRBV5-1; D is perhaps TRBD1 (5 bases). The germline V gene encodes CDR1 SGHRS and CDR2 YFSETQ. This CDR3 comprises 15 residues. Deletions cut 4 bases from V and 0 bases from J, with 10 bases between.